The 19 T cell receptor beta chains presented below share a single source sample, sequenced in a study of chemoradiotherapy in HPV16-positive cancers. Sequenced by immunoSEQ multiplex PCR; TCRdb stores in-frame clones only, minus some. The profile shows 40,000 or so clones, 76% of them singletons. This specimen consisted of blood, obtained from a patient who underwent chemoradiotherapy. These receptors all stem from a human donor with HPV-associated anogenital cancer.

V gene TRBV7-2 combines with J gene TRBJ2-7, with 9 bases matching TRBD1. This CDR3 region has 14 residues. With V trimmed by 6 bases and J by 3 bases, 6 bases remained unmatched. The V gene's germline CDR1 is SGHTA and CDR2 FQGNSA. This CDR3 reads CASSSGTGHYEQYF. The CDR3 DNA sequence: TGTGCCAGCAGTTCCGGGACAGGGCACTACGAGCAGTACTTC.

This chain joins TRBV19 and TRBJ1-5; D is ambiguous. Trimming pared 3 bases from V and 3 bases from J, leaving 9 bases between. The length of the CDR3 is 14 residues. Germline assignment: CDR1 LNHDA and CDR2 SQIVND (reference sequence). The CDR3 DNA follows: TGTGCCAGTAGTATGTCGGCAGTCAATCAGCCCCAGCATTTT. It codes for CASSMSAVNQPQHF. Full variable domain (remainder filled in from reference TRBV19 and TRBJ1-5): DGGITQSPKYLFRKEGQNVTLSCEQNLNHDAMYWYRQDPGQGLRLIYYSQIVNDFQKGDIAEGYSVSREKKESFPLTVTSAQKNPTAFYLCASSMSAVNQPQHFGDGTRLSIL.

CDR3 sequence reads: CASSPLGARNTEAFF. CDR3 sequence (DNA): TGTGCCAGCAGTCCCCTCGGGGCGCGGAACACTGAAGCTTTCTTT. The rearrangement links TRBV7-7 to TRBJ1-1, with D perhaps matching TRBD1 (5 bases). Germline-derived CDR1 and CDR2 are SSHAT and FNYEAQ (reference sequence). V gave up 6 bases and J gave up 1 base, with 15 bases separating them. CDR3 length: 15 amino acids.

The J gene is TRBJ2-1, the V gene TRBV29-1; the match to TRBD1 covers 10 bases. Trimming at V came to 4 bases and at J to 3 bases, leaving 3 bases not matched to a gene. In germline, CDR1 is SQVTM, CDR2 ANQGSEA. The CDR3 length is 14 residues. The CDR3, as DNA: TGCAGCGTTGGCCGGGACAGGGGCTACAATGAGCAGTTCTTC. Translating gives CSVGRDRGYNEQFF.

The chain couples TRBV29-1 to TRBJ1-2; perhaps TRBD1 as D (5 bases). The CDR3 consists of 12 residues. CDR1 and CDR2 (germline): SQVTM, ANQGSEA. The ends were cut back, 5 bases at V and 4 bases at J, with 11 bases in the middle. CDR3 sequence: CSVLWQGYGYTF. The CDR3 DNA follows: TGCAGCGTTCTATGGCAGGGCTATGGCTACACCTTC.

The rearrangement joins TRBV11-3 to TRBJ1-1; D gene ambiguous. Trimming cost V 5 bases and J 10 bases, with 26 bases left between them. CDR1 is SGHNT, CDR2 YENEEA, per germline. The CDR3 totals 16 residues. This chain's CDR3 is CASSIGQDVPYMGAFF. The CDR3 bases are TGTGCCAGCAGCATCGGGCAGGATGTTCCCTATATGGGAGCTTTCTTT.

The chain is built from TRBV11-2 and TRBJ1-2, with a weak D call TRBD1 (5 bases). The ends were cut back, 0 bases at V and 5 bases at J, with 10 bases in the middle. The CDR3 runs 14 residues. CDR1 and CDR2 from the germline V gene are SGHAT and FQNNGV. CDR3: CASSLDGAPYGYTF. The CDR3 nucleotides read TGTGCCAGCAGCTTAGATGGGGCCCCTTATGGCTACACCTTC. The full variable domain, with the rest looked up from reference TRBV11-2 and TRBJ1-2, is EAGVAQSPRYKIIEKRQSVAFWCNPISGHATLYWYQQILGQGPKLLIQFQNNGVVDDSQLPKDRFSAERLKGVDSTLKIQPAKLEDSAVYLCASSLDGAPYGYTFGSGTRLTVV.

The chain couples TRBV6-5 to TRBJ1-2; the D is unclear. The CDR3 contains 13 residues. V was clipped by 5 bases and J by 2 bases, with 9 bases between them. Germline V lookup: CDR1 MNHEY, CDR2 SVGAGI. DNA for the CDR3: TGTGCCAGCAGTATCGGGGAGAACTATGGCTACACCTTC. Its protein product is CASSIGENYGYTF.

The chain uses TRBV19 and TRBJ1-2; D might be TRBD1 (6 bases). Germline V gene data show CDR1 as LNHDA and CDR2 as SQIVND (reference sequence). The CDR3 has 12 amino acids. The V end was cut by 2 bases, the J end by 8 bases, with 9 bases between. The CDR3 coding sequence is TGTGCCAGTAGTATAACAGGGTACGGCTACACCTTC. This gives the protein CASSITGYGYTF.

The chain employs TRBV6-5 and TRBJ1-1, with D perhaps matching TRBD1 (5 bases). In germline, CDR1 is MNHEY, CDR2 SVGAGI. The CDR3 extends over 14 amino acids. The V end was cut by 0 bases, the J end by 3 bases, with 8 bases between. CDR3 sequence (DNA): TGTGCCAGCAGTTACTCCGGGGCTGACACTGAAGCTTTCTTT. It yields the protein CASSYSGADTEAFF.

The chain links TRBV7-9 to TRBJ2-7; no firm D call. This CDR3 is 11 amino acids long. Per the germline V gene, CDR1 is SEHNR and CDR2 is FQNEAQ (reference sequence). Trimming cost V 5 bases and J 6 bases, with 8 bases left between them. The CDR3 nucleotides read TGTGCCAGCAGCCCGTTTGTCGAGCAGTACTTC. Its protein is CASSPFVEQYF.

The chain carries TRBV5-1 and TRBJ2-2; the D is unclear. From germline, CDR1 is SGHRS and CDR2 YFSETQ. The CDR3 is made up of 14 amino acids. The V end was cut by 4 bases, the J end by 3 bases, with 10 bases between. The CDR3 DNA follows: TGCGCCAGCAGCCCCTCACTCCACACCGGGGAGCTGTTTTTT. Protein sequence: CASSPSLHTGELFF.

This chain links TRBV5-1 with TRBJ2-3, with 7 bases that match TRBD2. Unmatched junction bases numbered 4, after V lost 1 base and J lost 2 bases. Per the germline V gene, CDR1 is SGHRS and CDR2 is YFSETQ. The CDR3 runs 15 residues. The chain's CDR3 is CASSLSGATTDTQYF. Written as DNA, the CDR3 is TGCGCCAGCAGCTTGAGCGGGGCGACCACAGATACGCAGTATTTT.

The V gene is TRBV9, the J gene TRBJ2-3, with 9 bases lining up with TRBD1. Losses at the gene ends were 4 bases for V and 4 bases for J; bases not matched to a gene: 7. The germline gives CDR1 SGDLS, CDR2 YYNGEE. The CDR3 consists of 15 residues. The CDR3 DNA follows: TGTGCCAGCAGCCAAGGACAGGGGAACGCAGATACGCAGTATTTT. Residues: CASSQGQGNADTQYF. The whole variable domain, remainder taken from reference TRBV9 and TRBJ2-3, is DSGVTQTPKHLITATGQRVTLRCSPRSGDLSVYWYQQSLDQGLQFLIQYYNGEERAKGNILERFSAQQFPDLHSELNLSSLELGDSALYFCASSQGQGNADTQYFGPGTRLTVL.

This clone came up once. The V gene is TRBV7-3, the J gene TRBJ2-6; the D gene could be TRBD1 or TRBD2 (6 bases each). Trimming left V 7 bases short and J 2 bases short, with 12 bases between. Germline V gene sequence: CDR1 SGHTA, CDR2 FQGTGA. There are 15 residues in the CDR3. The CDR3 region is CASNIGGPGANVLTF. The CDR3 DNA sequence: TGTGCCAGCAACATAGGGGGGCCTGGGGCCAACGTCCTGACTTTC.

The DNA of the CDR3 is TGTGCCAGCAGTGTAGGACAGGGGGCCCATGGCTACACCTTC. The encoded protein is CASSVGQGAHGYTF. The chain recombines TRBV25-1 with TRBJ1-2; 11 bases line up with TRBD1. Germline CDR1 MGHDK, CDR2 SYGVNS. Trimming took 4 bases from V and 6 from J; bases not matched to a gene: 4. There are 14 residues in the CDR3.

This clone was counted a few times. J is TRBJ1-5 and V is TRBV7-2; D unclear. Trimming cost V 5 bases and J 4 bases, with 6 bases left between them. This CDR3 spans 12 amino acids. Germline V gene lookup returns CDR1 SGHTA and CDR2 FQGNSA. CDR3 in DNA: TGTGCCAGCAGCCGGCCGAATCAGCCCCAGCATTTT. As protein: CASSRPNQPQHF.

The CDR3 reads CASSLTGSPYEQYF. CDR3 coding DNA: TGCGCCAGCAGCTTAACAGGTTCCCCCTACGAGCAGTACTTC. V usage is TRBV5-1 and J usage is TRBJ2-7, with D possibly TRBD1 on 5 matching bases. Germline V CDR1 and CDR2: SGHRS, YFSETQ. V lost 2 bases and J lost 2, with 11 bases in between. The CDR3 has 14 residues. Full variable domain (missing parts from reference TRBV5-1 and TRBJ2-7): KAGVTQTPRYLIKTRGQQVTLSCSPISGHRSVSWYQQTPGQGLQFLFEYFSETQRNKGNFPGRFSGRQFSNSRSEMNVSTLELGDSALYLCASSLTGSPYEQYFGPGTRLTVT.

The V call is TRBV19, the J call TRBJ1-2; D is perhaps TRBD1 (5 bases). Germline CDR1 is LNHDA and CDR2 is SQIVND (reference sequence). V was trimmed by 3 bases and J by 0 bases, leaving 8 bases between them. The CDR3 has 14 amino acids. The CDR3 protein is CASSIGQSNYGYTF. The CDR3 bases are TGTGCCAGTAGTATTGGACAATCTAACTATGGCTACACCTTC.